This T cell receptor beta chain was identified in a study of blood T cells in healthy people across ages. Germline V gene sequence: CDR1 ENHRY, CDR2 SYGVKD. The CDR3 covers 14 residues. The authors ran a second PCR of 7 to 11 cycles using a sample-barcoded 5' primer and a J-beta primer mix. Each cDNA molecule carried a tag from a template-switch adaptor that contained 12 random nucleotides. TCRdb itself ran the 5' RACE reads through MiXCR, one entry per CDR3 protein. The table includes fewer than 950,000 distinct CDR3 sequences, under 40% detected once. This clonotype was detected a few times. Healthy Caucasians from Russia aged 6 to 90 served as donors. Each sample yielded at least 6 million isolated PBMCs. Total RNA was isolated from each sample in quantities of at least 5 micrograms.

The chain recombines TRBV10-3 with TRBJ2-1; possible D gene TRBD2, 6 bases. The J call may be in error: the DNA end matches TRBJ2-7 better. The clonotype was recovered from a man between 18 and 35 years old in good health. What was sequenced was blood. CDR3 in amino acids: CAISSESSYNEQYF. CDR3 DNA sequence: TGTGCCATCTCTAGCGAAAGCTCCTACAATGAGCAGTACTTC.